The rows below give T cell receptor beta chains drawn from one sample of a study of T cell repertoires in cytomegalovirus infection. These receptors' targets are unknown. A single record per CDR3 protein comes from TCRdb applying MiXCR to the reads. There are hundreds of thousands of distinct CDR3 sequences in the sample; 30% to 35% occur only once, and about 18% lies in the top ten. The sequenced sample was cultured PBMCs, obtained from culture after CMV antigen stimulation. The source of these receptors is a human donor in good health (CMV status not recorded). Some clones in this sample may be carry-over from other donors' samples. Both conserved end residues are part of each CDR3. Each record gives: V gene, J gene, D gene, clone size, CDR3 protein, CDR3 DNA. A D gene is named only where the DNA matches it firmly. The size field is filled for only some rows; it gives once, few, many or a size class.

TRBV7-3,TRBJ2-5,TRBD1,NA,CASSLGQGQQETQYF,TGTGCCAGCAGCTTAGGACAGGGTCAACAAGAGACCCAGTACTTC
TRBV5-6,TRBJ2-4,NA,NA,CASSLWWVPGSENIQYF,TGTGCCAGCAGCTTGTGGTGGGTGCCTGGATCAGAAAACATTCAGTACTTC
TRBV5-6,TRBJ1-1,TRBD1,NA,CASSLRGRWAEAFF,TGTGCCAGCAGCTTGAGGGGGCGCTGGGCTGAAGCTTTCTTT
TRBV5-4,TRBJ2-7,TRBD1,NA,CASSRDRADEQYF,TGTGCCAGCAGCCGAGACAGGGCTGACGAGCAGTACTTC
TRBV15,TRBJ2-4,TRBD2,few,CATSRGTSGGLAKNIQYF,TGTGCCACCAGCAGAGGGACTAGCGGGGGCCTAGCCAAAAACATTCAGTACTTC
TRBV12-3/TRBV12-4,TRBJ1-2,NA,NA,CASSPSGQNYGYTF,TGTGCCAGCAGTCCAAGCGGACAGAACTATGGCTACACCTTC
TRBV20-1,TRBJ2-3,NA,NA,CSASVRTDTQYF,TGCAGTGCTAGCGTCAGGACAGATACGCAGTATTTT
TRBV7-2,TRBJ1-1,NA,many,CASSLRQRITEAFF,TGTGCCAGCAGCCTAAGACAGCGTATCACTGAAGCTTTCTTT
TRBV11-2,TRBJ1-4,NA,few,CASSLGQGPEKLFF,TGTGCCAGCAGCTTAGGGCAGGGCCCCGAAAAACTGTTTTTT
TRBV6-6,TRBJ1-2,NA,few,CASMYREANYGYTF,TGTGCCAGCATGTACAGGGAAGCTAACTATGGCTACACCTTC
TRBV12-3/TRBV12-4,TRBJ1-2,NA,NA,CASSLRENYGYTF,TGTGCCAGCAGTTTACGGGAGAACTATGGCTACACCTTC
TRBV20-1,TRBJ1-4,NA,few,CSARDGRGLNEKLFF,TGCAGTGCTAGAGATGGGAGGGGCCTCAATGAAAAACTGTTTTTT
TRBV20-1,TRBJ2-3,TRBD1,NA,CSARVWTGWGTDTQYF,TGCAGTGCTAGAGTCTGGACAGGGTGGGGGACAGATACGCAGTATTTT
TRBV7-4,TRBJ1-2,NA,NA,CASSSADSTRGYTF,TGTGCCAGCAGCTCCGCCGACTCAACCCGCGGCTACACCTTC
TRBV7-2,TRBJ2-1,NA,many,CASSSPPGLLHGEQFF,TGTGCCAGCAGCTCTCCCCCCGGACTACTACACGGTGAGCAGTTCTTC
TRBV20-1,TRBJ2-2,TRBD2,few,CSATVSGSGGELFF,TGCAGTGCTACAGTTAGCGGGAGCGGGGGGGAGCTGTTTTTT
TRBV12-3/TRBV12-4,TRBJ2-7,TRBD1,few,CASARRDRASDEQYF,TGTGCCAGCGCTCGTCGGGACAGGGCGAGCGACGAGCAGTACTTC
TRBV2,TRBJ2-1,NA,NA,CASSGSWSSESYNEQFF,TGTGCCAGCAGTGGGAGCTGGTCTAGCGAATCCTACAATGAGCAGTTCTTC
TRBV10-3,TRBJ1-1,NA,few,CAISENQGNTEAFF,TGTGCCATCAGCGAAAACCAGGGGAACACTGAAGCTTTCTTT
TRBV12-3/TRBV12-4,TRBJ1-6,NA,few,CASSLYPNSPLHF,TGTGCCAGCAGTTTATACCCGAATTCACCCCTCCACTTT
TRBV12-3/TRBV12-4,TRBJ1-1,NA,few,CASTTHSGVNTEAFF,TGTGCCAGCACCACCCATAGCGGGGTGAACACTGAAGCTTTCTTT
TRBV7-2,TRBJ2-7,NA,NA,CASSLVGGGVDTYEQYF,TGTGCCAGCAGCTTAGTAGGGGGGGGTGTTGATACCTACGAGCAGTACTTC
TRBV12-5,TRBJ1-4,NA,few,CASGLVLGGTNEKLFF,TGTGCTAGTGGTTTGGTACTTGGGGGAACTAATGAAAAACTGTTTTTT
TRBV13,TRBJ2-3,NA,few,CASSLSYQGRVGFDTQYF,TGTGCCAGCAGCTTATCCTACCAAGGCCGTGTCGGATTCGATACGCAGTATTTT